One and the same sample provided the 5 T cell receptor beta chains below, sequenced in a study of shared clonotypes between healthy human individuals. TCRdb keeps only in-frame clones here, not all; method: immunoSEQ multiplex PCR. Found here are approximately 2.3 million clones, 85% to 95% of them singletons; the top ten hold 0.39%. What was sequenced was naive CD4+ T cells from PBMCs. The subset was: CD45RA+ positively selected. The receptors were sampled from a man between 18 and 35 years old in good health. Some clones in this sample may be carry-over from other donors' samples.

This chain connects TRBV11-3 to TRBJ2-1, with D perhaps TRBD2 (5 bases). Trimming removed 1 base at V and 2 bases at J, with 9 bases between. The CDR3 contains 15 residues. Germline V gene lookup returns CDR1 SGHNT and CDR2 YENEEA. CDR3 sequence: CASSLASGTYNEQFF. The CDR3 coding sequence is TGTGCCAGCAGCTTAGCGAGCGGAACCTACAATGAGCAGTTCTTC.

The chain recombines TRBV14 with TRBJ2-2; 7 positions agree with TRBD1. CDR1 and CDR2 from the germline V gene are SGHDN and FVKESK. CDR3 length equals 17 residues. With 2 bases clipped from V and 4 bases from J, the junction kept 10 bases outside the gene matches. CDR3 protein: CASSQPRGLDITGELFF. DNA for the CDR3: TGTGCCAGCAGCCAACCTAGGGGGCTAGATATCACCGGGGAGCTGTTTTTT.

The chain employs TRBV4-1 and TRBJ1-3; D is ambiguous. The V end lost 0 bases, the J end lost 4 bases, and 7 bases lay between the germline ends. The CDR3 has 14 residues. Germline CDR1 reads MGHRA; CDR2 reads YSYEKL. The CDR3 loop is CASSQELRGNTIYF. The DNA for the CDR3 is TGCGCCAGCAGCCAAGAGTTGCGGGGAAACACCATATATTTT.

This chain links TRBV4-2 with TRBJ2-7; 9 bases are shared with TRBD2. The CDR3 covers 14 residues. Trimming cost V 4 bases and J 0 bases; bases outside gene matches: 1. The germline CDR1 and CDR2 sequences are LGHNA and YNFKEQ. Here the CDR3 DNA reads TGTGCCAGCAGCCCTAGCGGGAACTCCTACGAGCAGTACTTC. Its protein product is CASSPSGNSYEQYF.

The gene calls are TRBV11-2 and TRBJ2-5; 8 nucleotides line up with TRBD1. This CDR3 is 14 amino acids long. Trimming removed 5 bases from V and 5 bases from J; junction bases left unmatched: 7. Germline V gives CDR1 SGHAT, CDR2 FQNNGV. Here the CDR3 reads CASSRDRSRETQYF. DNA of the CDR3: TGTGCCAGCAGCCGGGACAGGTCGAGGGAGACCCAGTACTTC.